The 19 T cell receptor delta chains given below trace back to one sample, sequenced in a study of γδ T cells in repeated Plasmodium falciparum infection. TCRdb re-called clones from the multiplex PCR reads using CATT. The data show 50,000 to 55,000 delta-chain clones, with about 2% seen just once and approximately 24% held by the top ten. Gammadelta T cells were flow-sorted from PBMC into Vgamma9/Vdelta2+ and Vdelta2-negative populations for bulk analysis. Specimen: gamma-delta T cells from blood. These receptors were taken from a pool of human donors (malaria-infected and uninfected, not separated).

With regard to this clone: TCRdb pairs this DNA with a much larger clone's protein that differs at residue 11, likely a read error; the protein shown was translated from the DNA. The gene calls are TRDV3 and TRDJ1, with TRDD3 matching over 10 bases. No J segment appears in TCRdb, so it was assigned here by matching the sequence to germline. Germline V lookup: CDR1 TVYSNPD, CDR2 GDNSRS (reference sequence). The CDR3 contains 14 residues. CDR3 residues: CAFFGGYAWDRLIF. CDR3 nucleotide sequence: TGTGCCTTTTTCGGGGGATACGCGTGGGATAGACTCATCTTT.

A few counts support this clone. A far larger clone is off by one base, so a read error is likely. The sample has other DNA sequences that encode this CDR3 too. V is TRDV3 and J is TRDJ1, with D perhaps TRDD2 (5 bases). Since TCRdb gives no J gene, matching the DNA to germline was used here to assign it. CDR3 length: 17 amino acids. V dropped 4 bases and J dropped 0 bases, with 24 bases sitting between them. The germline V gene encodes CDR1 TVYSNPD and CDR2 GDNSRS (reference sequence). This CDR3 reads CASAYEGFLGDTDKLIF. CDR3 DNA: TGTGCCTCCGCCTACGAAGGGTTTCTAGGGGACACCGATAAACTCATCTTT.

This clone came up a few times. The amino acid sequence in TCRdb belongs to a much larger clone and departs from this DNA's translation at residue 15, likely a sequencing read error; the sequence shown is translated from the DNA. The chain carries TRDV1 and TRDJ1, with D tentatively TRDD2 (9 bases). The J gene was missing in TCRdb and was found by matching the end of the DNA to germline. The CDR3 contains 21 residues. V lost 3 bases to trimming and J lost 1 base, with 30 bases between them. Germline V gives CDR1 TSWWSYY, CDR2 QGS. CDR3 DNA sequence: TGTGCTCTTGGGGATCCTTCCTACGCCGTACTGGGGGTTATATGCACCGATAAACTCATCTTT. Its protein is CALGDPSYAVLGVICTDKLIF.

This clone occurred many times. The protein TCRdb lists belongs to a much larger clone and differs from this DNA's translation at residue 5, which points to a read error; the protein shown is made from the DNA. J is TRDJ1 and V is TRDV2, with a tentative D call TRDD3 (6 bases). Germline loops: CDR1 GEAIGNYY, CDR2 EKD. Trimming shortened V by 3 bases and J by 4 bases, and 17 bases separated the two germline ends. The CDR3 is 15 residues long. In DNA form, the CDR3 reads TGTGCCTGTGACGCGGTGGGGGGCCAAGGCGATAAACTCATCTTT. Translating gives CACDAVGGQGDKLIF.

This clone was observed a few times. The protein recorded in TCRdb matches a much larger clone and deviates from this DNA's translation at residue 9, suggesting a read error; the protein here is obtained by translating the DNA. The rearrangement uses TRDV2 and TRDJ1; no reliable D call. Trimming left V 3 bases short and J 3 bases short, with 13 bases between. Germline V gene sequence: CDR1 GEAIGNYY, CDR2 EKD. There are 14 residues in the CDR3. CDR3 loop: CACDSITEPDKLIF. The DNA of the CDR3 is TGTGCCTGTGACTCAATTACTGAACCCGATAAACTCATCTTT.

This clone was recorded a few times. The TCRdb protein comes from a much larger clone and disagrees with this DNA's translation at residue 11, likely due to a read error; the protein given here is derived from the DNA. V is TRDV1 and J is TRDJ1; a weak D match, TRDD3 (6 bases). The J gene comes from matching the DNA to germline here; TCRdb lacks it. Trimming removed 5 bases from V and 3 bases from J, with 34 bases in between. Per germline, CDR1 TSWWSYY and CDR2 QGS. This CDR3 contains 21 residues. The CDR3 DNA reads as TGTGCTCTTGGGAAAAGGTTACTACTTTGGAGGATACCCATGGCGTCCGATAAACTCATCTTT. Its translation: CALGKRLLLWRIPMASDKLIF.

This clone was recorded many times. The TCRdb protein comes from a much larger clone and disagrees with this DNA's translation at residue 4, likely due to a read error; the protein given here is derived from the DNA. The chain uses TRDV2 and TRDJ1; 7 bases are shared with TRDD3. TCRdb carries no J gene annotation; the J gene was assigned here by matching the DNA with germline. The CDR3 contains 18 residues. Germline-derived CDR1 and CDR2 are GEAIGNYY and EKD. The CDR3: CACVTLSTGEQYTDKLIF. For the CDR3, the DNA is TGTGCCTGTGTCACCCTAAGTACTGGGGAACAGTACACCGATAAACTCATCTTT.

Of note for this clone: The protein TCRdb lists belongs to a much larger clone and differs from this DNA's translation at residue 6, which points to a read error; the protein shown is made from the DNA. The chain combines TRDV1 with TRDJ1; the match to TRDD3 covers 11 bases. Assignment of the J gene here rests on matching the DNA to germline, because TCRdb gives none. This CDR3 comprises 22 residues. Losses at the gene ends were 2 bases for V and 0 bases for J; bases not matched to a gene: 20. The V gene's germline CDR1 is TSWWSYY and CDR2 QGS. This chain's CDR3 is CALGEIPPYWGISRRYTDKLIF. The CDR3 DNA is TGTGCTCTTGGGGAAATTCCACCTTACTGGGGGATATCGAGGAGGTACACCGATAAACTCATCTTT.

This clone showed up just a few times. The TCRdb protein comes from a much larger clone and disagrees with this DNA's translation at residue 11, likely due to a read error; the protein given here is derived from the DNA. V is TRDV3 and J is TRDJ1, with TRDD3 matching 10 bases. TCRdb supplies no J gene; here it was assigned by aligning the nucleotide sequence to germline. With 3 bases clipped from V and 7 bases from J, the junction kept 20 bases outside the gene matches. The germline gives CDR1 TVYSNPD, CDR2 GDNSRS (reference sequence). The CDR3 covers 17 residues. The CDR3: CAFPRLRTGGCDGKLIF. The CDR3 coding sequence is TGTGCCTTCCCCAGGCTACGTACTGGGGGATGCGATGGTAAACTCATCTTT.

A remark on this clone: TCRdb records a much larger clone's protein for this DNA, with a difference at residue 19 that likely arises from a read error; the protein given is the translation of the DNA. This sample includes further DNA sequences coding for the same CDR3. The V gene is TRDV1; the J gene was not called; the table's D call of TRDD3 was not tested on the DNA. The CDR3 contains 20 residues. CDR1 and CDR2 (germline): TSWWSYY, QGS. CDR3 loop: CALGESSYVWGIPGGDKLTF. CDR3 in DNA: TGTGCTCTTGGGGAATCCTCCTACGTCTGGGGGATACCAGGAGGCGATAAACTCACCTTT.

This clone was observed at least ten times. A far larger clone is just one base off, so this is likely a read error. This specimen includes other DNA sequences encoding the same CDR3. The CDR3, as DNA: TGTGCTCTTGGGGAACCTCTTTCCCGTCTGGTGGGGCTAATAACAGCACAACTCTTCTTT. Residues: CALGEPLSRLVGLITAQLFF. The chain employs TRDV1 and TRDJ2; D is perhaps TRDD3 (5 bases). In the absence of a J gene in TCRdb, the DNA was matched to germline to assign it here. This CDR3 is 20 amino acids long. Germline V lookup: CDR1 TSWWSYY, CDR2 QGS. Between the trimmed V and J ends, which lost 1 base and 5 bases, there was a span of 26 bases.

This clone has ten or more counts. The V call is TRDV1, the J call TRDJ1; 8 positions match TRDD3. Assignment of the J gene here rests on matching the DNA to germline, because TCRdb gives none. Germline lookup yields CDR1 TSWWSYY and CDR2 QGS. The CDR3 has 22 residues. Trimming cost V 2 bases and J 3 bases; bases outside gene matches: 26. CDR3 amino acids: CALGEGIPRYWGEPRGADKLIF. The CDR3, as DNA: TGTGCTCTTGGGGAAGGGATTCCCCGTTACTGGGGGGAACCACGGGGAGCCGATAAACTCATCTTT.

As for this clone: The protein held in TCRdb is that of a much larger clone and does not match this DNA's translation at residue 9, likely because of a read error; the protein shown is translated from the DNA. The chain links TRDV3 to TRDJ1; 7 nucleotides agree with TRDD3. Matching the DNA to germline supplied the J gene, which TCRdb does not give. In germline, CDR1 is TVYSNPD, CDR2 GDNSRS (reference sequence). The CDR3 runs to 24 residues. V lost 2 bases and J lost 0; bases outside the gene matches: 36. The CDR3 DNA is TGTGCCTTTTACCACCACTTTTCAAAGGCACGACAGACGGGGGATGGATGGAACACCGATAAACTCATCTTT. Its protein is CAFYHHFSKARQTGDGWNTDKLIF.

This clone occurred a few times. This DNA's translation and the protein TCRdb lists, from a much larger clone, do not match at residue 13, likely due to a read error; the protein shown is translated from the DNA. The J gene is TRDJ1, the V gene TRDV1; D possibly matches TRDD2 or TRDD3 (5 bases each). TCRdb offers no J gene call, so here the DNA was matched to germline to obtain one. The germline CDR1 and CDR2 sequences are TSWWSYY and QGS. The CDR3 loop spans 34 amino acids. Trimming stripped 2 bases from V and 0 bases from J, with 67 bases between. The CDR3 loop is CALGEVHPSYTSAGTLRSPDTLAYWKPYTDKLIF. CDR3 nucleotides: TGTGCTCTTGGGGAAGTTCACCCATCCTATACGTCAGCGGGGACTTTGAGATCCCCCGACACCCTTGCGTACTGGAAACCTTACACCGATAAACTCATCTTT.

In regard to this clone: TCRdb's protein for this DNA is that of a much larger clone and differs from the translation at residue 9, likely a read error; the protein shown is the DNA translation. The V and J genes are TRDV3 and TRDJ1; D uncertain. TCRdb lists no J gene, so it was determined here by aligning the DNA to germline. V gave up 5 bases and J gave up 0 bases, with 43 bases separating them. This CDR3 spans 23 amino acids. Germline V CDR1 and CDR2: TVYSNPD, GDNSRS (reference sequence). The CDR3, as DNA: TGTGCCAGACGAGAACTGCAGCCTCACCCCATCCCCCTCAAAGCCCCGTACACCGATAAACTCATCTTT. Translating it yields CARRELQPHPIPLKAPYTDKLIF. Full variable domain (remainder filled in from reference TRDV3 and TRDJ1): CDKVTQSSPDQTVASGSEVVLLCTYDTVYSNPDLFWYRIRPDYSFQFVFYGDNSRSEGADFTQGRFSVKHILTQKAFHLVISPVRTEDSATYYCARRELQPHPIPLKAPYTDKLIFGKGTRVTVEP.

In the case of this clone: This probably arose from a read error, given a far larger clone one base away. The same CDR3 arises from other DNA sequences in this sample as well. The V gene is TRDV2, but the J gene lacks a call; the D call TRDD3 from the table was never checked on the DNA. The germline V gene has CDR1 GEAIGNYY and CDR2 EKD. CDR3 size: 20 residues. The CDR3 spells CACDPVLGDTASWDTRQMFF. The CDR3 DNA reads TGTGCCTGTGACCCAGTACTGGGGGATACCGCGTCATGGGACACCCGACAGATGTTTTTT.

As concerns this clone: A far larger clone is a single base away, which makes a read error likely. The sample holds other DNA sequences that translate to the same CDR3. CDR3 sequence reads: CAYRSALLLFALGDTQDKLIF. The CDR3 coding sequence is TGTGCTTATAGGAGTGCTCTCTTACTTTTCGCTCTGGGGGATACACAGGATAAACTCATCTTT. The chain joins TRAV38-2/DV8 to TRDJ1; 11 nucleotides match TRDD3. The J gene, not given by TCRdb, was assigned here from a germline match of the nucleotide sequence. Germline CDR1 TSESDYY, CDR2 QEAYKQQN. Trimming removed 2 bases from V and 5 bases from J; junction bases left unmatched: 23. CDR3 length equals 21 residues.

This clone was found a few times. A far larger clone is one nucleotide away, so this likely arose from a read error. Other DNA sequences in this sample translate to the same CDR3. The CDR3 DNA sequence: TGTGCTCTTGGGGAATTGCTTCCCGCGCGAGGGAGAGGGGGGATACGTGACACCGATAAACTCATCTTT. Amino acids: CALGELLPARGRGGIRDTDKLIF. The chain carries TRDV1 and TRDJ1; 10 bases are shared with TRDD3. Germline matching of the DNA provided the J gene here, since TCRdb leaves it blank. Germline V lookup: CDR1 TSWWSYY, CDR2 QGS. The CDR3 loop spans 23 amino acids. V shed 2 bases, J shed 0 bases, and the junction held 24 bases outside the gene matches.

This clone was counted many times. It differs at one base from a far larger clone, so likely a read error. Other DNA sequences within the sample encode an identical CDR3. V and J are TRDV1 and TRDJ1, with D maybe TRDD2 (6 bases). Here the J gene was assigned by germline matching of the DNA, as TCRdb has none. CDR3 length: 17 residues. CDR1 and CDR2 (germline): TSWWSYY, QGS. CDR3 nucleotide sequence: TGTGCTCTCGGGGAATCGTCCTACGAACTGGACACCGATAAACTCATCTTT. It specifies CALGESSYELDTDKLIF.